These 5 T cell receptor beta chains were sequenced from one sample in a study of CD8 T cells in Susac syndrome. With random hexamers, about 0.5 to 1 ug RNA was reverse transcribed. Each CDR3 protein gets one entry after TCRdb re-called the immunoSEQ multiplex PCR reads with MiXCR. The sample records about 250,000 distinct CDR3 sequences, 93% being singletons. Material: CD4+ T cells from PBMCs. The origin of the receptors is a human donor with multiple sclerosis.

The CDR3 DNA is TGTGCCAGCAGCGCCACTAGCGGGGTTGGTGTTGAGCAGTTCTTC. Its translation is CASSATSGVGVEQFF. The chain couples TRBV7-2 to TRBJ2-1, with 10 positions matching TRBD2. The junction had 10 bases not matched to a gene; V was cut back by 5 bases and J by 9 bases. From germline, CDR1 is SGHTA and CDR2 FQGNSA. This CDR3 is 15 amino acids long.

The V and J genes are TRBV5-1 and TRBJ2-1; 9 nucleotides line up with TRBD1. V lost 2 bases, J lost 9 bases, and 6 bases stayed unmatched. CDR1 SGHRS and CDR2 YFSETQ come from the germline V gene. This CDR3 region has 14 residues. The CDR3 DNA sequence: TGCGCCAGCAGCTTACGGGACAGGGCGTCTGAGCAGTTCTTC. This gives the protein CASSLRDRASEQFF.

This rearrangement joins TRBV6-1 to TRBJ2-7; D uncertain. The ends were cut back, 5 bases at V and 0 bases at J, with 11 bases in the middle. Germline values: CDR1 MNHNS, CDR2 SASEGT. This CDR3 is 14 amino acids long. CDR3 in amino acids: CASSRTDGSYEQYF. For the CDR3, the DNA is TGTGCCAGCAGTAGGACGGATGGCTCCTACGAGCAGTACTTC.

The V and J genes are TRBV30 and TRBJ1-5; weak D call: TRBD1 (6 bases). V lost 4 bases and J 2 bases, leaving 15 bases between the germline ends. The CDR3 has 15 amino acids. Germline-derived CDR1 and CDR2 are GTSNPN and SVGIG (reference sequence). Here the CDR3 reads CAWNPGDFGNQPQHF. CDR3 in DNA: TGTGCCTGGAACCCAGGGGATTTCGGCAATCAGCCCCAGCATTTT.

The chain joins TRBV7-2 to TRBJ2-1; 9 nucleotides line up with TRBD2. With V trimmed by 5 bases and J by 7 bases, 12 bases remained unmatched. The CDR3 spans 16 residues. The germline V gene encodes CDR1 SGHTA and CDR2 FQGNSA. The CDR3 spells CASSPDGSGRGNEQFF. DNA for the CDR3: TGTGCCAGCAGCCCCGATGGTAGCGGGAGAGGAAATGAGCAGTTCTTC.